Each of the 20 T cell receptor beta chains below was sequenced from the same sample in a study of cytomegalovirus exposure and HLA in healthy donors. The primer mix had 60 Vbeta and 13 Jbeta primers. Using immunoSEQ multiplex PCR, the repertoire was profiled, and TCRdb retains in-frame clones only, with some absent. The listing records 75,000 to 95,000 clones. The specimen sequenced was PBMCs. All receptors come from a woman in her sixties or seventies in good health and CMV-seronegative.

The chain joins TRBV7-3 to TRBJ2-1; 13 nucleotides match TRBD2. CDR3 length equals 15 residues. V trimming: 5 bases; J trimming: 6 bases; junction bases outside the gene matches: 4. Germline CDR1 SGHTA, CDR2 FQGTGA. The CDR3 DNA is TGTGCCAGCAGCCCGGGACTAGCGGGACTCAATGAGCAGTTCTTC. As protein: CASSPGLAGLNEQFF.

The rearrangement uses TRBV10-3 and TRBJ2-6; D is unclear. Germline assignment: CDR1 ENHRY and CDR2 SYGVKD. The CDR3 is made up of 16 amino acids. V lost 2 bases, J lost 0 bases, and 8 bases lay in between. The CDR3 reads CAISEPTPSGANVLTF. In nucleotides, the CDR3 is TGTGCCATCAGTGAGCCGACTCCCTCTGGGGCCAACGTCCTGACTTTC.

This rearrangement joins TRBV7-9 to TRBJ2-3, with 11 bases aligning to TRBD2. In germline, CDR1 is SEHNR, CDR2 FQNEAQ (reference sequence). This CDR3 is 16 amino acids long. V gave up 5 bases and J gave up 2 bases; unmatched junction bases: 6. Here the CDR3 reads CASSRATSGDTDTQYF. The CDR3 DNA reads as TGTGCCAGCAGCCGCGCGACTAGCGGGGACACAGATACGCAGTATTTT.

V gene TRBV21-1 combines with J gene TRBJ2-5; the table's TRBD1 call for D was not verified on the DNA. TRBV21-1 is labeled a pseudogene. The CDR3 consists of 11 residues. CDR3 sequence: CASNAPGTQYF. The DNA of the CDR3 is TGTGCCAGCAACGCCCCAGGGACCCAGTACTTC.

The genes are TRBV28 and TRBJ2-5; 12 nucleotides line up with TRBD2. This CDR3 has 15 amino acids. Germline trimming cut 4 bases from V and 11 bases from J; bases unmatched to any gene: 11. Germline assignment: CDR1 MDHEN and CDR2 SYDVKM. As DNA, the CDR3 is TGTGCCAGCAGTTCGGGACTAGCGGGCTCTCGGGAGCAGTACTTC. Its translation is CASSSGLAGSREQYF.

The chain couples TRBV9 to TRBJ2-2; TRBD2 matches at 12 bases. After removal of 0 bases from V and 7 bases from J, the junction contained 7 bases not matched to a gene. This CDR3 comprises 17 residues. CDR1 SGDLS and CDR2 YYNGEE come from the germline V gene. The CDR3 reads CASSVGLAGVSGGELFF. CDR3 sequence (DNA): TGTGCCAGCAGCGTAGGACTAGCGGGAGTTTCGGGCGGGGAGCTGTTTTTT.

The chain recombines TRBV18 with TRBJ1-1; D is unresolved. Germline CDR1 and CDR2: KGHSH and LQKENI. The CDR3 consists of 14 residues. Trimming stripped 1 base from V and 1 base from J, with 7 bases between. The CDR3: CASSPRTENTEAFF. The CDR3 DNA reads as TGTGCCAGCTCACCACGGACTGAGAACACTGAAGCTTTCTTT.

The CDR3, as DNA: TGCGCCAGCAGTGTCGGCTCCTACAATGAGCAGTTCTTC. It specifies CASSVGSYNEQFF. The chain uses TRBV10-1 and TRBJ2-1; D is undetermined. V was trimmed by 4 bases and J by 0 bases, leaving 4 bases between them. The CDR3 consists of 13 residues. Looked up from germline, CDR1 is WNHNN and CDR2 is SYGVQD (reference sequence).

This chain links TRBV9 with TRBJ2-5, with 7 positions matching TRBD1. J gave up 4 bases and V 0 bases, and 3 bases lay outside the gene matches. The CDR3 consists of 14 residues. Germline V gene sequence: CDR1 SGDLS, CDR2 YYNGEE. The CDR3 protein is CASSVGPGGETQYF. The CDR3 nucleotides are TGTGCCAGCAGCGTAGGGCCAGGGGGAGAGACCCAGTACTTC.

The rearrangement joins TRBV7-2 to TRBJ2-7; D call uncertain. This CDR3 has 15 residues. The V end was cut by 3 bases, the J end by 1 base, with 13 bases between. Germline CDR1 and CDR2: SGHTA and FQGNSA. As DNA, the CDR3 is TGTGCCAGCAGCTTTATGGGTCCCGGGTCCTACGAGCAGTACTTC. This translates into CASSFMGPGSYEQYF.

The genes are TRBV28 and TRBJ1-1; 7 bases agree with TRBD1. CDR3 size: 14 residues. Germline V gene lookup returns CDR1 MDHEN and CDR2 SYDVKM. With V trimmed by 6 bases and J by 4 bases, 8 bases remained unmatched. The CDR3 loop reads CASRSTGRVTEAFF. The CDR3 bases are TGTGCCAGCAGGTCGACAGGGCGGGTCACTGAAGCTTTCTTT.

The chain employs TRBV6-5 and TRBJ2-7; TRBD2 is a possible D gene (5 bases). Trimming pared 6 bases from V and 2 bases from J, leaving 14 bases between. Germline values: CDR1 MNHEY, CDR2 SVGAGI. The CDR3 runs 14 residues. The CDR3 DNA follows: TGTGCCAGCAGCAGCTCCCGGGATGCCTACGAGCAGTACTTC. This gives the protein CASSSSRDAYEQYF.

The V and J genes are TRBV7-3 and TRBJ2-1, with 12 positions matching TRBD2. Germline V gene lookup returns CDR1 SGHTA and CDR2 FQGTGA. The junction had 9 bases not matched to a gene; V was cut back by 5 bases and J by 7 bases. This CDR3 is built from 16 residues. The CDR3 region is CASSQNLAGGENEQFF. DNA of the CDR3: TGTGCCAGCAGCCAGAACCTAGCGGGAGGGGAGAATGAGCAGTTCTTC.

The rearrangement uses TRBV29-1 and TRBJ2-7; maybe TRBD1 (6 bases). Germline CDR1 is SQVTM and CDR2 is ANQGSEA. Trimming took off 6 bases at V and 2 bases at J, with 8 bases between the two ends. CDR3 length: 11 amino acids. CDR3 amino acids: CSVQGAYEQYF. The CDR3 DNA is TGCAGCGTACAGGGAGCCTACGAGCAGTACTTC.

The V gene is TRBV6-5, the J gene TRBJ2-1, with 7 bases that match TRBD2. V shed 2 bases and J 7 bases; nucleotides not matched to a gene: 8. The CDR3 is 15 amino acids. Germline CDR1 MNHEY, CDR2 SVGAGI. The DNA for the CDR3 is TGTGCCAGCAGTTACGGGGGAGGGCCGGGTAATGAGCAGTTCTTC. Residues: CASSYGGGPGNEQFF.

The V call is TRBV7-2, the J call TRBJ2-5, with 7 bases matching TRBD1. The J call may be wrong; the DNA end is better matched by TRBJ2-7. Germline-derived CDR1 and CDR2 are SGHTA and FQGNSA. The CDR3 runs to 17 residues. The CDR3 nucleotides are TGTGCCAGCAGCTTAGGAGTAGGGACAGCCCCACACTACGAGCAGTACTTC. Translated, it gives CASSLGVGTAPHYEQYF.

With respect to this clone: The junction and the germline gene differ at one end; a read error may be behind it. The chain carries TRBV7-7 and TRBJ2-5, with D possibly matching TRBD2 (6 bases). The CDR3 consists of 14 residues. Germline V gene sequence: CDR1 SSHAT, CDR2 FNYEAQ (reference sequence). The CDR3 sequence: CASSLAGSQETQYF. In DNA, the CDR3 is TGTGCTAGCAGCTTGGCGGGGTCCCAAGAGACCCAGTACTTC. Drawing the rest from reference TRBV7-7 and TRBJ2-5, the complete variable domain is GAGVSQSPRYKVTKRGQDVTLRCDPISSHATLYWYQQALGQGPEFLTYFNYEAQPDKSGLPSDRFSAERPEGSISTLTIQRTEQRDSAMYRCASSLAGSQETQYFGPGTRLLVL.

The CDR3 nucleotides read TGTGCCAGCCCCTCGGCGGGCGAGCAGTACTTC. Its protein is CASPSAGEQYF. V and J are TRBV28 and TRBJ2-7; D is possibly TRBD2 (5 bases). Germline V gene lookup returns CDR1 MDHEN and CDR2 SYDVKM. The CDR3 totals 11 residues. Trimming removed 8 bases from V and 6 bases from J, with 11 bases in between. The full variable domain, rest sourced from reference TRBV28 and TRBJ2-7, is DVKVTQSSRYLVKRTGEKVFLECVQDMDHENMFWYRQDPGLGLRLIYFSYDVKMKEKGDIPEGYSVSREKKERFSLILESASTNQTSMYLCASPSAGEQYFGPGTRLTVT.

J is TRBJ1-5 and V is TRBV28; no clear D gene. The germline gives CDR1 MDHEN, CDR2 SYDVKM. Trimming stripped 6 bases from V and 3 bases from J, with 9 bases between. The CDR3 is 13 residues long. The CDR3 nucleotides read TGTGCCAGCAGATCAGGATTCAATCAGCCCCAGCATTTT. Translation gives CASRSGFNQPQHF.

CDR3 loop: CASSRGQDEKLFF. CDR3 DNA sequence: TGCGCCAGCAGCCGGGGACAGGATGAAAAACTGTTTTTT. The chain is built from TRBV5-1 and TRBJ1-4; TRBD1 matches 8 bases. Per germline, CDR1 SGHRS and CDR2 YFSETQ. The V gene end was trimmed by 4 bases and the J gene end by 6 bases; junction bases not matched to a gene: 2. The CDR3 totals 13 residues.